This T cell receptor (beta chain) emerged from a study of cytomegalovirus exposure and HLA in healthy donors. Turning to the study itself: Sequencing of approximately 190 million T cells in an earlier analysis found approximately 120 million unique TCR beta sequences.

The donors gave bone marrow, and they were healthy. The CDR3 contains 13 residues. CDR1 and CDR2 from the germline V gene are SGHVS and FQNEAQ. Losses at the gene ends were 5 bases for V and 4 bases for J; bases not matched to a gene: 3. The PCR used 60 Vbeta and 13 Jbeta primers. The assay was immunoSEQ multiplex PCR, and TCRdb's table has in-frame clones only and misses some. The sample consists of more than 85,000 clones, roughly four fifths of them appearing once. Overall study results and limits: Some V segments, TRBV6-2 and TRBV6-3 among them, were indistinguishable and were therefore excluded. An analysis done earlier found most TCR beta V segments productive about 90% or about 30% of the time.

Worth noting for this clone: The target antigen is unknown.

The chain carries TRBV7-8 and TRBJ1-2, with TRBD1 matching 8 bases. The source of this sequence is a male donor in good health and CMV-seropositive. The sample comprised PBMCs. Here the CDR3 reads CASSHDRGYGYTF. The CDR3 coding sequence is TGTGCCAGCAGCCACGACAGGGGCTATGGCTACACCTTC.